This is a list of T cell receptor beta chains from one sample in a study of control samples from healthy donors and cancer patients. The assay was immunoSEQ multiplex PCR, and TCRdb's table has in-frame clones only and misses some. The sample has 40,000 to 55,000 clones; around 87% are singletons. Material for sequencing was PBMCs. These receptor sequences come from an older woman with lung cancer. Both conserved end residues are part of each CDR3. A D gene is named only where the DNA matches it firmly. Part of the rows lack a size; the others show once, few, many or a class for expanded clones.

j_call v_call d_call clone_size cdr3_aa cdr3_nt
TRBJ1-1 TRBV7-3 . . CASSFGANTEAFF TGTGCCAGCAGCTTCGGGGCAAACACTGAAGCTTTCTTT
TRBJ2-1 TRBV19 TRBD2 . CASSISLAGDNEQFF TGTGCCAGTAGTATTTCTCTAGCGGGCGACAATGAGCAGTTCTTC
TRBJ2-2 TRBV6-1 . . CASSDPVNRVTGELFF TGTGCCAGCAGTGATCCGGTCAACCGGGTCACCGGGGAGCTGTTTTTT
TRBJ2-5 TRBV30 . . CAWSLGLETQYF TGTGCCTGGAGTTTAGGGCTAGAGACCCAGTACTTC
TRBJ2-7 TRBV7-9 . . CASSKDSAYEQYF TGTGCCAGCAGCAAGGACAGTGCCTACGAGCAGTACTTC
TRBJ1-2 TRBV25-1 . few CASRIGSDGYTF TGTGCCAGCAGAATAGGGTCGGATGGCTACACCTTC
TRBJ2-5 TRBV30 TRBD2 . CAWKIAGGPGETQYF TGTGCCTGGAAAATAGCGGGAGGGCCCGGGGAGACCCAGTACTTC
TRBJ1-1 TRBV4-1 . . CASSHDITQGAMIEAFF TGCGCCAGCAGCCATGACATTACGCAAGGCGCAATGATTGAAGCTTTCTTT
TRBJ2-7 TRBV9 . . CASSPTWAAYEQYF TGTGCCAGCAGCCCTACTTGGGCAGCCTACGAGCAGTACTTC
TRBJ1-3 TRBV5-4 . . CASSLGDSGNTIYF TGTGCCAGCAGCTTGGGGGACTCTGGAAACACCATATATTTT
TRBJ2-3 TRBV7-9 TRBD1 . CASSPRDRATDTQYF TGTGCCAGCAGCCCCCGGGACAGGGCCACAGATACGCAGTATTTT
TRBJ2-4 TRBV7-9 . . CASSLLIQHRAKNIQYF TGTGCCAGCAGCTTACTCATACAACACAGGGCCAAAAACATTCAGTACTTC
TRBJ1-4 TRBV7-9 . . CASSPTWGDTNEKLFF TGTGCCAGCAGCCCCACGTGGGGGGACACTAATGAAAAACTGTTTTTT
TRBJ1-1 TRBV30 TRBD1 few CAWMGDRDTEAFF TGTGCCTGGATGGGGGACAGGGACACTGAAGCTTTCTTT
TRBJ2-7 TRBV7-3 . . CATAAESSYEQYF TGTGCAACGGCGGCGGAGAGCTCCTACGAGCAGTACTTC
TRBJ2-5 TRBV4-2 . . CASSQARGETQYF TGTGCCAGCAGCCAAGCAAGGGGAGAGACCCAGTACTTC
TRBJ1-1 TRBV9 TRBD1 . CASSKTLRGLNTEAFF TGTGCCAGCAGCAAAACTCTCAGGGGGCTGAACACTGAAGCTTTCTTT
TRBJ1-2 TRBV5-1 . . CASSTGLLTWGYTF TGCGCCAGCAGCACCGGATTACTCACATGGGGCTACACCTTC
TRBJ1-1 TRBV2 . . CASSVRGEGAFF TGTGCCAGCAGTGTCAGGGGAGAAGGAGCTTTCTTT
TRBJ2-4 TRBV11-3 . . CASSLDNSNDIQYF TGTGCCAGCAGCTTAGATAACAGTAACGACATTCAGTACTTC
TRBJ1-1 TRBV30 TRBD1 . CASNQGQGTEAFF TGTGCCTCCAACCAGGGACAGGGCACTGAAGCTTTCTTT
TRBJ1-1 TRBV18 . . CASSREAGVLNTEAFF TGTGCCAGCTCAAGGGAAGCCGGGGTTTTGAACACTGAAGCTTTCTTT
TRBJ1-1 TRBV12-3/TRBV12-4 . once CASSLQTEAFF TGTGCCAGCAGTTTACAGACTGAAGCTTTCTTT
TRBJ2-2 TRBV24-1 TRBD2 once CATSYSGVNTGELFF TGTGCCACCAGTTATAGCGGGGTGAACACCGGGGAGCTGTTTTTT
TRBJ2-7 TRBV30 . . CAWSEELEQYF TGTGCCTGGAGTGAAGAGCTAGAGCAGTACTTC
TRBJ2-3 TRBV11-1 . . CASSLWGFPDTQYF TGTGCCAGCAGCTTATGGGGTTTCCCAGATACGCAGTATTTT
TRBJ2-1 TRBV7-2 TRBD2 . CASSQAGLAVNEQFF TGTGCCAGCAGCCAAGCGGGACTAGCTGTGAATGAGCAGTTCTTC
TRBJ2-6 TRBV27 . . CASSLNGGSGANVLTF TGTGCCAGCAGTTTAAACGGGGGCTCTGGGGCCAACGTCCTGACTTTC
TRBJ1-2 TRBV30 . . CAWSLVGTSNYGYTF TGTGCCTGGAGTTTGGTGGGGACCTCGAACTATGGCTACACCTTC
TRBJ2-7 TRBV18 TRBD1 . CASSPTTGAEITYEQYF TGTGCCAGCTCACCTACTACAGGGGCTGAAATAACCTACGAGCAGTACTTC
TRBJ2-7 TRBV6-5 TRBD2 . CASSSTSGEQYF TGTGCCAGCAGTTCCACTAGCGGCGAGCAGTACTTC
TRBJ1-5 TRBV6-2/TRBV6-3 . . CASSQDTLGNQPQHF TGTGCCAGCAGCCAGGATACCTTAGGAAATCAGCCCCAGCATTTT
TRBJ1-1 TRBV5-6 . . CASSPARDTEAFF TGTGCCAGCAGCCCCGCCCGGGACACTGAAGCTTTCTTT
TRBJ2-2 TRBV7-2 TRBD2 . CASSHPTSGRDGELFF TGTGCCAGCAGCCACCCCACTAGCGGGAGGGACGGGGAGCTGTTTTTT
TRBJ1-1 TRBV27 . . CASSFSQRAETEAFF TGTGCCAGCAGTTTCTCTCAGAGGGCCGAAACTGAAGCTTTCTTT
TRBJ1-5 TRBV12-3/TRBV12-4 . . CASSLGEGQPQHF TGTGCCAGCAGTTTGGGGGAGGGTCAGCCCCAGCATTTT
TRBJ2-1 TRBV30 . . CAWAEANEQFF TGTGCCTGGGCAGAGGCGAATGAGCAGTTCTTC
TRBJ1-1 TRBV19 TRBD1 . CASTRTGGGNTEAFF TGTGCCAGTACCCGTACAGGGGGTGGAAACACTGAAGCTTTCTTT
TRBJ2-7 TRBV3-1/TRBV3-2 TRBD1 . CASSQAGQGGHEQYF TGTGCCAGCAGCCAAGCCGGACAGGGGGGCCACGAGCAGTACTTC
TRBJ1-1 TRBV28 . . CASSLGGSMNTEAFF TGTGCCAGCAGTTTAGGGGGGTCTATGAACACTGAAGCTTTCTTT
TRBJ2-2 TRBV5-6 TRBD1 . CASRRGRQTGELFF TGTGCCAGCAGAAGGGGGCGGCAGACCGGGGAGCTGTTTTTT
TRBJ2-5 TRBV5-1 . . CASSFSQETQYF TGCGCCAGCAGCTTTTCACAAGAGACCCAGTACTTC
TRBJ2-7 TRBV6-1 TRBD1 . CASSEIGTGYSYEQYF TGTGCCAGCAGTGAGATAGGGACAGGGTATTCCTACGAGCAGTACTTC
TRBJ2-3 TRBV24-1 . . CATNTDIASTDTQYF TGTGCCACCAACACGGACATCGCTAGCACAGATACGCAGTATTTT
TRBJ1-5 TRBV19 . . CASRPSLPYSNQPQHF TGTGCCAGTAGACCTTCTCTGCCTTATAGCAATCAGCCCCAGCATTTT
TRBJ1-1 TRBV19 TRBD1 . CASRQGRGNTEAFF TGTGCCAGTAGACAGGGGAGGGGGAACACTGAAGCTTTCTTT
TRBJ2-7 TRBV3-1/TRBV3-2 . once CASSPPMSDYEQYF TGTGCCAGCAGCCCGCCCATGAGCGACTACGAGCAGTACTTC
TRBJ2-1 TRBV30 TRBD2 . CAWRSSGRAGEQFF TGTGCCTGGAGGAGTAGCGGGAGGGCCGGGGAGCAGTTCTTC
TRBJ1-4 TRBV28 . . CASSLRPEKLFF TGTGCCAGCAGTCTTCGACCCGAAAAACTGTTTTTT
TRBJ1-3 TRBV5-6 . . CASSLGISGNTIYF TGTGCCAGCAGCTTGGGGATTTCTGGAAACACCATATATTTT
TRBJ2-6 TRBV5-1 . . CASSLGTEGGSGANVLTF TGCGCCAGCAGCTTGGGGACAGAGGGGGGATCTGGGGCCAACGTCCTGACTTTC
TRBJ2-2 TRBV9 . . CASSVVGGPNTGELFF TGTGCCAGCAGCGTAGTGGGCGGGCCGAACACCGGGGAGCTGTTTTTT
TRBJ1-1 TRBV6-6 TRBD1 . CASSYSDRAFGTEAFF TGTGCCAGCAGTTACTCGGACAGGGCTTTTGGCACTGAAGCTTTCTTT
TRBJ1-5 TRBV27 TRBD1 . CASSWGQGLIQPQHF TGTGCCAGCAGTTGGGGACAGGGGCTCATCCAGCCCCAGCATTTT
TRBJ2-1 TRBV14 TRBD2 . CASSQVLAVRYNEQFF TGTGCCAGCAGCCAAGTGCTAGCGGTCCGCTACAATGAGCAGTTCTTC
TRBJ1-1 TRBV30 . once CAWSVDRADEAFF TGTGCCTGGAGTGTAGATAGGGCGGATGAAGCTTTCTTT
TRBJ1-6 TRBV18 TRBD1 . CASSQNRGGDSPLHF TGTGCCAGCTCACAGAACAGGGGAGGGGATTCACCCCTCCACTTT
TRBJ1-3 TRBV18 . . CASSPSTGARNTIYF TGTGCCAGCTCACCATCGACAGGAGCCCGAAACACCATATATTTT
TRBJ2-7 TRBV2 . once CASSEEAFSYEQYF TGTGCCAGCAGTGAAGAGGCCTTCTCCTACGAGCAGTACTTC
TRBJ2-1 TRBV4-3 TRBD1 . CASSQEAGTGDYNEQFF TGCGCCAGCAGCCAAGAGGCTGGGACAGGGGACTACAATGAGCAGTTCTTC